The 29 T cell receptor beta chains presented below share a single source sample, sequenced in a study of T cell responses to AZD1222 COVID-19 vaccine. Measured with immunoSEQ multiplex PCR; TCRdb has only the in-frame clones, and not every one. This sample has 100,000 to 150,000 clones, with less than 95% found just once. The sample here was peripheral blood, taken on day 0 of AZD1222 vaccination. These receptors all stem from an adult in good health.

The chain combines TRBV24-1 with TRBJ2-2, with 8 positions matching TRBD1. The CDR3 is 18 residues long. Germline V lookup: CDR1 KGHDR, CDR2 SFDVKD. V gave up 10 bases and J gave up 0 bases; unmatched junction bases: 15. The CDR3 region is CATGPRDRTYTNTGELFF. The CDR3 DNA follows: TGTGCCACGGGACCGCGGGACAGGACATATACGAACACCGGGGAGCTGTTTTTT.

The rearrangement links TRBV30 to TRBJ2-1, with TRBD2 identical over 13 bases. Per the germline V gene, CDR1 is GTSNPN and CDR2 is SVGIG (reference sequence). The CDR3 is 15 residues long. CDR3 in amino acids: CAWAPTSGRRNEQFF. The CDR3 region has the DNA TGTGCATGGGCCCCGACTAGCGGGAGGAGGAATGAGCAGTTCTTC.

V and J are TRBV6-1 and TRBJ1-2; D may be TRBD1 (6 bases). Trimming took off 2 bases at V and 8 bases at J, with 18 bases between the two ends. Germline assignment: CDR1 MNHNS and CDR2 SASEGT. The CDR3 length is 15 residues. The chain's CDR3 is CASSEFMVRGRGYTF. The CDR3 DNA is TGTGCCAGCAGTGAATTCATGGTCAGGGGTAGGGGCTACACCTTC.

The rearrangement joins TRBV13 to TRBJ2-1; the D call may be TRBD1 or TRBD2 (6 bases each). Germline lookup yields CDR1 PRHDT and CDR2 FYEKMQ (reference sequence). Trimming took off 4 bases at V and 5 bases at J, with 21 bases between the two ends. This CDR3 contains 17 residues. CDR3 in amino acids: CASSSRARGTLNNEQFF. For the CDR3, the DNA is TGTGCCAGCAGCTCAAGAGCCCGCGGGACACTCAACAATGAGCAGTTCTTC. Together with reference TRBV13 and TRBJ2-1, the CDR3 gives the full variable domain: AAGVIQSPRHLIKEKRETATLKCYPIPRHDTVYWYQQGPGQDPQFLISFYEKMQSDKGSIPDRFSAQQFSDYHSELNMSSLELGDSALYFCASSSRARGTLNNEQFFGPGTRLTVL.

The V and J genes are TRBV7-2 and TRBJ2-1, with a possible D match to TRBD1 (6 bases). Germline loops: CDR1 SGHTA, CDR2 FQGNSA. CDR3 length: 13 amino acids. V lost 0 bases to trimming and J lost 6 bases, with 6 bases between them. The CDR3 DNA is TGTGCCAGCAGCTTAGCACAGGGCAATGAGCAGTTCTTC. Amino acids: CASSLAQGNEQFF. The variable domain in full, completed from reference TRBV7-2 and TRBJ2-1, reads GAGVSQSPSNKVTEKGKDVELRCDPISGHTALYWYRQSLGQGLEFLIYFQGNSAPDKSGLPSDRFSAERTGGSVSTLTIQRTQQEDSAVYLCASSLAQGNEQFFGPGTRLTVL.

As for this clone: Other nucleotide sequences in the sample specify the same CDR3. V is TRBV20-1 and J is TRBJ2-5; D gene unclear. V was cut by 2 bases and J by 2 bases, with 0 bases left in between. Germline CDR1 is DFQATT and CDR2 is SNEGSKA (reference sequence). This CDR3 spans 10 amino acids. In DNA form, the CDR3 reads TGCAGTGCTAGACAAGAGACCCAGTACTTC. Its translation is CSARQETQYF.

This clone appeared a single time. This CDR3 is CASSEYGRNWRTDTQYF. Here the CDR3 DNA reads TGTGCCAGCAGCGAATACGGACGAAACTGGCGCACAGATACGCAGTATTTT. The chain carries TRBV9 and TRBJ2-3; D gene uncertain. Deletions cut 3 bases from V and 1 base from J, with 18 bases between. The CDR3 consists of 17 residues. Per the germline V gene, CDR1 is SGDLS and CDR2 is YYNGEE.

CDR3 nucleotides: TGTGCCATCAGTGAGAGGCTCCCCCCCAATCAGCCCCAGCATTTT. Its translation is CAISERLPPNQPQHF. The J gene is TRBJ1-5, the V gene TRBV10-3; D remains unclear. Germline values: CDR1 ENHRY, CDR2 SYGVKD. The CDR3 extends over 15 amino acids. V lost 2 bases to trimming and J lost 3 bases, with 11 bases between them.

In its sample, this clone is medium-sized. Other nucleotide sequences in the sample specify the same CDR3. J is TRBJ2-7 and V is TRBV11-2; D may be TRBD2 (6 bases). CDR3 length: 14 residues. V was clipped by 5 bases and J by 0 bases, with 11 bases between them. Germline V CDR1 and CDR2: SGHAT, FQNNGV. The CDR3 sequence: CASSLFGSSYEQYF. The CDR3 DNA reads TGTGCCAGCAGCCTTTTCGGGAGCTCCTACGAGCAGTACTTC.

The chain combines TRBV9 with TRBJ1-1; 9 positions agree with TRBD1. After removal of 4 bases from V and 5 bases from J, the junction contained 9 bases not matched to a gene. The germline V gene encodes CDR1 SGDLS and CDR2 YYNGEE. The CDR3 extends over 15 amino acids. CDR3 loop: CASSKGTGTRTEAFF. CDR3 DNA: TGTGCCAGCAGCAAAGGGACAGGGACGAGGACTGAAGCTTTCTTT.

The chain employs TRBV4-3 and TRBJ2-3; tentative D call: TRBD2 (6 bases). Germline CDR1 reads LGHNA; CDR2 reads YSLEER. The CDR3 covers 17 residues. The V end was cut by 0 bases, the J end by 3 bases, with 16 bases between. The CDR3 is CASSQDRPGAATDTQYF. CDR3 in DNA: TGCGCCAGCAGCCAAGACCGGCCGGGAGCGGCGACAGATACGCAGTATTTT.

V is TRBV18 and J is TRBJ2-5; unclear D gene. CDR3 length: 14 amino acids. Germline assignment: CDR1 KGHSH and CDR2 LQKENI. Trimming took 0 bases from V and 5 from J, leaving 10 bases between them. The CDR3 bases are TGTGCCAGCTCACCACCGGTCGGAGAGGAGACCCAGTACTTC. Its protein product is CASSPPVGEETQYF.

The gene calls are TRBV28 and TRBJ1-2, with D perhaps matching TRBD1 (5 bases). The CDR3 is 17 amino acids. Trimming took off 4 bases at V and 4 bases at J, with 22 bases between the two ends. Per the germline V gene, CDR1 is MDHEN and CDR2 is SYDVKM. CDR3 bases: TGTGCCAGCAGTTCCGGTGCAGGGTTAGCTAACTCCTATGGCTACACCTTC. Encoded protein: CASSSGAGLANSYGYTF.

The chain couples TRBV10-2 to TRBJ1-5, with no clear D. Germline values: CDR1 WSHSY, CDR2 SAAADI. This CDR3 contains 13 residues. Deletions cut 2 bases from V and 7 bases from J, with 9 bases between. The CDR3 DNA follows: TGCGCCAGCAGTGAGAATGTTGAGCAGCCCCAGCATTTT. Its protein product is CASSENVEQPQHF.

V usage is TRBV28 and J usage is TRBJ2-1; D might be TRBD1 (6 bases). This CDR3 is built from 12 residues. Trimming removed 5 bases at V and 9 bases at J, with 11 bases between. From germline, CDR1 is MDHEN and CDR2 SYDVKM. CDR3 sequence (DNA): TGTGCCAGCAGTACAGGGAATGGTGAGCAGTTCTTC. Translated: CASSTGNGEQFF.

This CDR3 reads CASSSLSQGGGTEAFF. The DNA of the CDR3 is TGTGCCAGTAGTAGCCTATCACAGGGGGGTGGCACTGAAGCTTTCTTT. The chain carries TRBV19 and TRBJ1-1; 8 positions agree with TRBD1. Germline assignment: CDR1 LNHDA and CDR2 SQIVND (reference sequence). This CDR3 comprises 16 residues. V shed 4 bases and J 4 bases; nucleotides not matched to a gene: 11. The full variable domain, rest sourced from reference TRBV19 and TRBJ1-1, is DGGITQSPKYLFRKEGQNVTLSCEQNLNHDAMYWYRQDPGQGLRLIYYSQIVNDFQKGDIAEGYSVSREKKESFPLTVTSAQKNPTAFYLCASSSLSQGGGTEAFFGQGTRLTVV.

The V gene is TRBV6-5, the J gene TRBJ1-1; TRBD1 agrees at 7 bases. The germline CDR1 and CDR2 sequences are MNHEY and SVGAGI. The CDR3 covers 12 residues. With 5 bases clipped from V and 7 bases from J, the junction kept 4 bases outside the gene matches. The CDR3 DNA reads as TGTGCCAGCAGTCTAGACAGGGATGAAGCTTTCTTT. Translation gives CASSLDRDEAFF.

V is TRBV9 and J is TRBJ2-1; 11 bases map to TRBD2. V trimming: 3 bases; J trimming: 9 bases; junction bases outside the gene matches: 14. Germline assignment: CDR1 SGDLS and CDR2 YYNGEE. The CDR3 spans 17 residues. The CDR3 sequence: CASSAPASGRFKGEQFF. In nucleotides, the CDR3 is TGTGCCAGCAGCGCCCCGGCTAGCGGGAGGTTTAAGGGTGAGCAGTTCTTC.

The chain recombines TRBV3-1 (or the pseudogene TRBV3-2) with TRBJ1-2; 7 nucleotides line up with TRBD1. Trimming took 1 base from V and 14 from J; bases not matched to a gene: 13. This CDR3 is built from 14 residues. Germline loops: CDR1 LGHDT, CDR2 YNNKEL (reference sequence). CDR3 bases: TGTGCCAGCAGCCAAGGAACACAGGGGATTTTTATTACCTTC. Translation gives CASSQGTQGIFITF.

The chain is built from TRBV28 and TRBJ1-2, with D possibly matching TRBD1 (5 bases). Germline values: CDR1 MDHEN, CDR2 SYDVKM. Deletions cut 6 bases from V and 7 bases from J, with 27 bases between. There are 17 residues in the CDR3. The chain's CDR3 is CASSVYIGTGPLGGYTF. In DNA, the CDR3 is TGTGCCAGCAGCGTTTATATCGGCACAGGACCCCTTGGTGGCTACACCTTC.

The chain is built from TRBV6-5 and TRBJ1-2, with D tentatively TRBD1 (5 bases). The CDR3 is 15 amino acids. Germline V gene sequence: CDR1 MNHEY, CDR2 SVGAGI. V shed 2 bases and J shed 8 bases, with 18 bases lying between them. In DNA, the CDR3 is TGTGCCAGCAGTTACCAAGATGCAGGGCGGAAAGGCTACACCTTC. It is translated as CASSYQDAGRKGYTF.

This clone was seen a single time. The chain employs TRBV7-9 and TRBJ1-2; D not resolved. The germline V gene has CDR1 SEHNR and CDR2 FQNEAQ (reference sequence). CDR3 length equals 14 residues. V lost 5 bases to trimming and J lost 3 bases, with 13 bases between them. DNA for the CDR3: TGTGCCAGCAGCCTTGGAGGGTACGACTATGGCTACACCTTC. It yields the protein CASSLGGYDYGYTF.

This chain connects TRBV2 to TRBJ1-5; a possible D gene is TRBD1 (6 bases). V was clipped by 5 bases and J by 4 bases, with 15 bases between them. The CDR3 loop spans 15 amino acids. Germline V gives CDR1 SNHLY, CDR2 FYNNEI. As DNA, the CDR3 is TGTGCCAGCAGTCAGGAGGGGGGCCTAAATCAGCCCCAGCATTTT. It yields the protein CASSQEGGLNQPQHF. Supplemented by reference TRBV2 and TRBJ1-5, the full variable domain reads EPEVTQTPSHQVTQMGQEVILRCVPISNHLYFYWYRQILGQKVEFLVSFYNNEISEKSEIFDDQFSVERPDGSNFTLKIRSTKLEDSAMYFCASSQEGGLNQPQHFGDGTRLSIL.

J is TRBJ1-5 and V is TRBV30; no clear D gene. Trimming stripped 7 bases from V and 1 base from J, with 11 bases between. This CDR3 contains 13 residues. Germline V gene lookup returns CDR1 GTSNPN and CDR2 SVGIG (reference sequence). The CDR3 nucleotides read TGTGCCTTTAGTAAGCTGAGCAATCAGCCCCAGCATTTT. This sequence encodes CAFSKLSNQPQHF. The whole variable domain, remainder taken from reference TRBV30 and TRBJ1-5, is SQTIHQWPATLVQPVGSPLSLECTVEGTSNPNLYWYRQAAGRGLQLLFYSVGIGQISSEVPQNLSASRPQDRQFILSSKKLLLSDSGFYLCAFSKLSNQPQHFGDGTRLSIL.

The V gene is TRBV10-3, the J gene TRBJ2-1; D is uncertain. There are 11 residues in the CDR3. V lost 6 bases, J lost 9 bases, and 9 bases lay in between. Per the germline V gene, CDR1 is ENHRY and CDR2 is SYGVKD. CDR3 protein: CAISAATEQFF. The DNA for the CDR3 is TGTGCCATCAGCGCGGCCACTGAGCAGTTCTTC.

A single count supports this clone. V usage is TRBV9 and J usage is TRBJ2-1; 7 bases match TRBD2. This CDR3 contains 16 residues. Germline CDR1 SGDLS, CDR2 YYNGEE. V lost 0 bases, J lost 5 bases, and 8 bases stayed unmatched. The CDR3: CASSVEVSGYHNEQFF. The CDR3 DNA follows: TGTGCCAGCAGCGTAGAGGTTAGCGGGTACCACAATGAGCAGTTCTTC. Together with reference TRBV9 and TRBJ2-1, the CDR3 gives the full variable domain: DSGVTQTPKHLITATGQRVTLRCSPRSGDLSVYWYQQSLDQGLQFLIQYYNGEERAKGNILERFSAQQFPDLHSELNLSSLELGDSALYFCASSVEVSGYHNEQFFGPGTRLTVL.

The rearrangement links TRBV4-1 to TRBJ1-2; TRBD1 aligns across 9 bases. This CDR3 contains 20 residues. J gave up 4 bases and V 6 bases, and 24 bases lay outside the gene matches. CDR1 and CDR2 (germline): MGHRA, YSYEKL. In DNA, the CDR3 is TGCGCCAGCAGAAACATGCCGGGACAGGGTTCAGGGAGGGTGGTCTATGGCTACACCTTC. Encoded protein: CASRNMPGQGSGRVVYGYTF.

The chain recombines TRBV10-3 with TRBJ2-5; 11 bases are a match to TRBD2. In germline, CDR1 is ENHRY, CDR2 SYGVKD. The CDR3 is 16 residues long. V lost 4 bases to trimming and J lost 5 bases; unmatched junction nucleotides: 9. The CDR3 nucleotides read TGTGCCATCAGTGGACTAGCGGGAAACGATTGGGAGACCCAGTACTTC. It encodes CAISGLAGNDWETQYF.

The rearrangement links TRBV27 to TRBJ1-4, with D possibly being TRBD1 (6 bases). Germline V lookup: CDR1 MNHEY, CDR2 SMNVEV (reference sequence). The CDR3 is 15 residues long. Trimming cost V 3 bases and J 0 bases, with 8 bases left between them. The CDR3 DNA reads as TGTGCCAGCAGTTTTGGACAGTCAACTAATGAAAAACTGTTTTTT. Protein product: CASSFGQSTNEKLFF. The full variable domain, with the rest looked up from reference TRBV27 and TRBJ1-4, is EAQVTQNPRYLITVTGKKLTVTCSQNMNHEYMSWYRQDPGLGLRQIYYSMNVEVTDKGDVPEGYKVSRKEKRNFPLILESPSPNQTSLYFCASSFGQSTNEKLFFGSGTQLSVL.